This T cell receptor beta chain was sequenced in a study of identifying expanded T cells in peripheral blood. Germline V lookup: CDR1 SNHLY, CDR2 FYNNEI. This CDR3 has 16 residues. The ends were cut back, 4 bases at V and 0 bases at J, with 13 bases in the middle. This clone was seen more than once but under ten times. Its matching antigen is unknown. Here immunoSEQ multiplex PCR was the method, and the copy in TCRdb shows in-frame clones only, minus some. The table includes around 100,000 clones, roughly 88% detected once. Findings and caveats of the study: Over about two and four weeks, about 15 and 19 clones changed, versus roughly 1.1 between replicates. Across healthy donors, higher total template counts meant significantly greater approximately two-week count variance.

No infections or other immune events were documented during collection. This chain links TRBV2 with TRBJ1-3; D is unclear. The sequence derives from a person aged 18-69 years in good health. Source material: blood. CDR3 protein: CASSVYLLRSGNTIYF. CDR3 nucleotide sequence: TGTGCCAGCAGTGTTTATCTCCTGCGCTCTGGAAACACCATATATTTT.